This TCR beta chain was recorded in a study of control samples from healthy donors and cancer patients. Unmatched junction bases numbered 9, after V lost 2 bases and J lost 8 bases. Germline CDR1 reads SGDLS; CDR2 reads YYNGEE. The CDR3 is 14 residues long. TCRdb's copy holds only in-frame clones and misses some; the assay was immunoSEQ multiplex PCR. The sample yields tens of thousands of clones, about 92% seen once. This TCR was recovered from a man aged 60 to 69 with colorectal cancer. The chain couples TRBV9 to TRBJ1-1, with TRBD1 identical over 7 bases. Sequenced input: PBMCs. CDR3 coding DNA: TGTGCCAGCAGCGTGCTCCGGACAGGCGGGGAAGCTTTCTTT. It is translated as CASSVLRTGGEAFF.